The source of this TCR beta chain is a study of blood T cells in healthy people across ages. This clonotype was detected many times. Its antigen is as yet unknown. Staff drew around 10 milliliters of peripheral blood from each donor. Germline CDR1 and CDR2: SQVTM and ANQGSEA. Trimming at V came to 4 bases and at J to 3 bases, leaving 8 bases not matched to a gene. The CDR3 consists of 15 residues. Alongside a J-beta primer mix, a sample-barcoded 5' primer served in a second PCR lasting about 7 to 11 cycles. TCRdb used MiXCR to reprocess the 5' RACE reads, holding one entry per CDR3 protein. This sample yields under 2 million distinct CDR3 sequences, of which 30% to 35% are seen a single time; around 10% belongs to the top ten. Study findings and constraints: Naive T cell percentage showed a strong correlation with the diversity of TCR beta.

The genes are TRBV29-1 and TRBJ2-7, with 11 bases matching TRBD1. This receptor was obtained from a woman in her 30s in good health. The sequenced sample consisted of blood. This CDR3 is CSVGGDRGKVYEQYF. Here the CDR3 DNA reads TGCAGCGTTGGGGGGGACAGGGGGAAGGTCTACGAGCAGTACTTC.